This T cell receptor beta chain was identified in a study of blood T cell repertoires in COVID-19. Study overall: Samples of COVID-19 (acute and convalescent) were obtained from the United States, Italy and Spain. T cells, B-cell-depleted T cells, or PBMCs provided the cDNA or gDNA that served as material.

In germline, CDR1 is SNHLY, CDR2 FYNNEI. V was clipped by 2 bases and J by 5 bases; unmatched bases: 5. The CDR3 runs to 14 residues. TCRdb keeps only in-frame clones here, not all; method: immunoSEQ multiplex PCR. The table lists more than 70,000 clones, 82% of them singletons. The receptor's source is a human donor in a cohort sampled during active COVID-19. The J gene is TRBJ2-5, the V gene TRBV2; 7 bases map to TRBD1. The sequencing input was peripheral blood. The CDR3 DNA sequence: TGTGCCAGCAGTGAATTCACAGGGGTGGAGACCCAGTACTTC. Its protein product is CASSEFTGVETQYF.